This record concerns one T cell receptor (beta chain) sequence. The sample originates from a study of T-cell reconstitution after alpha-beta-depleted transplantation in children. The CDR3 contains 13 residues. Trimming left V 5 bases short and J 1 base short, with 11 bases between. Per germline, CDR1 DFQATT and CDR2 SNEGSKA (reference sequence). Researchers prepared the TCRbeta library using unique molecular identifiers, the study reports. TCRdb itself ran the PCR reads through MiXCR, one entry per CDR3 protein. The table lists 670,000 or so distinct CDR3 sequences, about an eighth of them singletons, with about 0.79% in the top ten.

This specimen was PBMCs, taken before TCRalphabeta/CD19-depleted stem cell transplant. This clonotype originated in a girl between 2 and 10 years old with congenital amegakaryocytic thrombocytopenia, due to receive a stem cell transplant. This rearrangement joins TRBV20-1 to TRBJ1-2, with D possibly matching TRBD1 (5 bases). The CDR3 spells CSASGGVNYGYTF. DNA for the CDR3: TGCAGTGCTTCCGGGGGAGTTAACTATGGCTACACCTTC.